These 12 T cell receptor beta chains were sequenced from one sample in a study of post-analysis software for immune sequencing data. The study's findings and limits: Patients showed TRBV5-6, TRBV5-1 and TRBV20-1 among roughly 5 TRBV segments more frequent than in controls.

These receptors have no identified antigens. Unique molecular identifiers tagged the TCR beta cDNA libraries. TCRdb re-called the PCR reads through MiXCR, storing one row per CDR3 protein. Of roughly 620,000 distinct CDR3 sequences listed, roughly two fifths are singletons. Sequenced material: blood. The receptors here all came from a girl between 5 and 17 years old with multiple sclerosis.

This clonotype turned up a few times. The J gene is TRBJ2-1, the V gene TRBV5-1, with no clear D. Looked up from germline, CDR1 is SGHRS and CDR2 is YFSETQ. With 5 bases removed from V and 5 bases from J, the gap between germline ends came to 11 bases. This CDR3 comprises 13 residues. The CDR3 DNA follows: TGCGCCAGCAGTTTTGACATTCACAATGAGCAGTTCTTC. Amino acid sequence: CASSFDIHNEQFF.

CDR3 DNA sequence: TGCGCCAGCAGCCTCCTGGGACTAGCGGATATGACCGGTGAGCAGTTCTTC. This encodes CASSLLGLADMTGEQFF. The chain combines TRBV4-1 with TRBJ2-1, with 11 bases aligning to TRBD2. The CDR3 totals 17 residues. The trim removed 4 bases at V and 9 bases at J, leaving 14 bases unmatched. The germline CDR1 and CDR2 sequences are MGHRA and YSYEKL.

The gene calls are TRBV20-1 and TRBJ1-6; D perhaps matches TRBD1 (6 bases). V was clipped by 0 bases and J by 8 bases, with 11 bases between them. The CDR3 totals 14 residues. Germline lookup yields CDR1 DFQATT and CDR2 SNEGSKA (reference sequence). CDR3 sequence: CSARDSAGDSPLHF. CDR3 sequence (DNA): TGCAGTGCTAGAGATTCGGCAGGGGATTCACCCCTCCACTTT.

On this clonotype: A clone one base away is much larger, so this may be a read error. The chain recombines TRBV7-9 with TRBJ2-7; D unresolved. This CDR3 contains 13 residues. CDR1 and CDR2 from the germline V gene are SEHNR and FQNEAQ (reference sequence). Trimming took off 2 bases at V and 0 bases at J, with 5 bases between the two ends. CDR3 nucleotide sequence: TGTGCCAGCAGCTTACTGACCTCCTACGAGCAGTACTTC. Translating gives CASSLLTSYEQYF.

V and J are TRBV29-1 and TRBJ2-7, with a weak D call TRBD2 (7 bases). The V gene's germline CDR1 is SQVTM and CDR2 ANQGSEA. V lost 5 bases and J 7 bases, leaving 21 bases between the germline ends. The CDR3 runs to 14 residues. Here the CDR3 DNA reads TGCAGCGTTCCCGGACGGGGGGCGTCGGGAGAGCAGTACTTC. Protein product: CSVPGRGASGEQYF.

The rearrangement uses TRBV12-3 or TRBV12-4 and TRBJ2-7; 9 bases agree with TRBD2. This CDR3 comprises 13 residues. Germline trimming cut 6 bases from V and 2 bases from J; bases unmatched to any gene: 2. DNA of the CDR3: TGTGCCAGCAGAATAGCGGGGGCCTACGAGCAGTACTTC. It is translated as CASRIAGAYEQYF.

This clonotype was recorded many times. V is TRBV12-3 or TRBV12-4 and J is TRBJ2-7; no reliable D call. CDR3 size: 13 residues. V was shortened by 3 bases and J by 3 bases, with 9 bases between the two germline ends. DNA of the CDR3: TGTGCCAGCAGTTTCTCCGGTTTCTACGAGCAGTACTTC. Its translation is CASSFSGFYEQYF.

The DNA of the CDR3 is TGTGCCAGCAGTCCCCGACAGTCCTCTGGGGCCAACGTCCTGACTTTC. It codes for CASSPRQSSGANVLTF. The chain combines TRBV12-3 or TRBV12-4 with TRBJ2-6, with D possibly TRBD1 on 5 matching bases. Trimming took 5 bases from V and 0 from J, leaving 11 bases between them. The CDR3 covers 16 residues.

The gene calls are TRBV29-1 and TRBJ2-1; TRBD1 aligns across 8 bases. This CDR3 is 13 amino acids long. CDR1 and CDR2 (germline): SQVTM, ANQGSEA. V was pared by 4 bases and J by 8 bases, with 7 bases of the junction left unmatched. The CDR3 DNA follows: TGCAGCGTTGCAGGGGGCGGCGGTTATGAGCAGTTCTTC. It yields the protein CSVAGGGGYEQFF.

The chain carries TRBV7-9 and TRBJ2-7; 7 bases map to TRBD1. V trimming: 5 bases; J trimming: 1 base; junction bases outside the gene matches: 2. Germline values: CDR1 SEHNR, CDR2 FQNEAQ (reference sequence). The CDR3 length is 13 residues. The CDR3 coding sequence is TGTGCCAGCAGCCAGGGACAGTCCTACGAGCAGTACTTC. Residues: CASSQGQSYEQYF.

This clonotype was counted between two and nine times. The chain combines TRBV25-1 with TRBJ2-7; unclear D gene. The V and J ends lost 1 base and 3 bases respectively, with 7 bases between them. The germline gives CDR1 MGHDK, CDR2 SYGVNS. This CDR3 comprises 13 residues. The CDR3 sequence is CASSESGIYEQYF. The CDR3 coding sequence is TGTGCCAGCAGTGAATCTGGGATCTACGAGCAGTACTTC.

The chain carries TRBV20-1 and TRBJ1-5; D unclear. CDR1 DFQATT and CDR2 SNEGSKA come from the germline V gene (reference sequence). V was trimmed by 4 bases and J by 5 bases, leaving 12 bases between them. The CDR3 totals 13 residues. The CDR3 DNA follows: TGCAGTGCTACCGCCCCGGGCTATCAGCCCCAGCATTTT. Its translation is CSATAPGYQPQHF.